Included here is one TCR beta chain sequence, with context. Its antigen is still unknown. Treatment defined: oral pan-JAK inhibitor, 5-10 mg twice daily. Researchers took lesional scalp punch biopsies and peripheral blood from people who were alopecia areata patients. This sample was taken from a study of CD8+ T cells in alopecia areata. Background on the study: Those patients who were treated received oral tofacitinib, which was given at 5 to 10 mg twice daily for moderate-to-severe alopecia areata. Broader study findings: Significant decreases in scalp clonality and expanded CD8+ clones followed tofacitinib treatment. Many expanded lesional clones remained in scalp and blood on tofacitinib.

With 4 bases removed from V and 5 bases from J, the gap between germline ends came to 15 bases. This CDR3 contains 15 residues. Per germline, CDR1 ENHRY and CDR2 SYGVKD. It was cDNA, reverse transcribed from extracted RNA, that served as the sequencing template. Profiling relied on immunoSEQ multiplex PCR, and the TCRdb table lists in-frame clones only, not all of them. The sample carries 200,000 to 250,000 clones, around 66% recorded once. Source: CD4+ T cells sorted from blood, taken between weeks 44 and 45, from a patient treated with tofacitinib. The rearrangement links TRBV10-3 to TRBJ2-1; D remains ambiguous. This clonotype was obtained from a human donor with alopecia areata. As DNA, the CDR3 is TGTGCCATCAGTGGCCTGGTTCTAACCAACAATGAGCAGTTCTTC. It is translated as CAISGLVLTNNEQFF.